These 6 T cell receptor beta chains were sequenced from one sample in a study of post-analysis software for immune sequencing data. General study results and limits: There were five or six TRBV segments more frequent in patients than controls, and TRBV5-6, TRBV5-1 and TRBV20-1 were among them.

Their cognate antigens are unknown. TCR beta cDNA libraries had unique molecular identifiers. TCRdb called the PCR reads again in MiXCR, with one record for every CDR3 protein. The profile shows about 500,000 distinct CDR3 sequences, roughly 46% of them singletons. The sample consisted of blood. The receptors were sampled from a girl under 18 with multiple sclerosis.

There are a few counts of this clonotype. The chain is built from TRBV7-2 and TRBJ2-7; D not certain. This CDR3 has 15 amino acids. Trimming pared 1 base from V and 2 bases from J, leaving 12 bases between. Germline V gene lookup returns CDR1 SGHTA and CDR2 FQGNSA. CDR3 coding DNA: TGTGCCAGCAGCTTAGGAAGGGTAGCAACCTACGAGCAGTACTTC. Protein: CASSLGRVATYEQYF.

The J gene is TRBJ2-3, the V gene TRBV12-3 or TRBV12-4; D not resolved. The length of the CDR3 is 16 residues. Trimming took off 3 bases at V and 0 bases at J, with 13 bases between the two ends. The CDR3 DNA sequence: TGTGCCAGCAGTTTTGCTCAGGCCCTGAGCACAGATACGCAGTATTTT. Its translation is CASSFAQALSTDTQYF.

This clonotype was counted between two and nine times. V is TRBV27 and J is TRBJ2-1, with 8 bases lining up with TRBD2. The CDR3 has 16 amino acids. CDR1 is MNHEY and CDR2 is SMNVEV in the germline V gene (reference sequence). V lost 7 bases to trimming and J lost 5 bases; unmatched junction nucleotides: 13. The CDR3, as DNA: TGTGCCAGCATTACCTTGGGACTAGGGGGGCACAATGAGCAGTTCTTC. Protein product: CASITLGLGGHNEQFF.

This chain uses TRBV4-1 with TRBJ2-2; 9 bases map to TRBD2. Germline CDR1 reads MGHRA; CDR2 reads YSYEKL. The CDR3 is made up of 17 amino acids. The trim removed 5 bases at V and 0 bases at J, leaving 7 bases unmatched. The CDR3 region is CASSFRASGANTGELFF. DNA for the CDR3: TGCGCCAGCAGCTTTCGGGCTAGCGGGGCGAACACCGGGGAGCTGTTTTTT.

This clonotype appeared a few times. The rearrangement uses TRBV10-3 and TRBJ2-1, with 8 bases that match TRBD1. Trimming at V came to 6 bases and at J to 0 bases, leaving 4 bases not matched to a gene. CDR1 is ENHRY and CDR2 is SYGVKD in the germline V gene. The CDR3 sequence is 15 residues long. CDR3: CAIRGTGSSYNEQFF. DNA of the CDR3: TGTGCCATCAGGGGGACAGGCAGCTCCTACAATGAGCAGTTCTTC.

In its sample, this clonotype was seen a few times. This sequence joins TRBV5-1 and TRBJ1-2; 7 positions agree with TRBD1. Looked up from germline, CDR1 is SGHRS and CDR2 is YFSETQ. With V trimmed by 4 bases and J by 3 bases, 9 bases remained unmatched. The length of the CDR3 is 15 residues. The CDR3: CASSLTGKHDYGYTF. CDR3 sequence (DNA): TGCGCCAGCAGCCTGACAGGGAAGCATGACTATGGCTACACCTTC. Full variable domain (outside the CDR3, taken from reference TRBV5-1 and TRBJ1-2): KAGVTQTPRYLIKTRGQQVTLSCSPISGHRSVSWYQQTPGQGLQFLFEYFSETQRNKGNFPGRFSGRQFSNSRSEMNVSTLELGDSALYLCASSLTGKHDYGYTFGSGTRLTVV.